The 10 T cell receptor beta chains below were found in one sample sequenced in a study of cytomegalovirus exposure and HLA in healthy donors. The assay was immunoSEQ multiplex PCR, and TCRdb's table has in-frame clones only and misses some. The sample consists of about 90,000 clones, less than 90% of them appearing once. What was sequenced was PBMCs. The receptors derive from a woman between 18 and 29 years old in good health and CMV-seropositive.

This clone was detected a few times. This chain links TRBV5-1 with TRBJ2-7; D gene ambiguous. Trimming took off 0 bases at V and 2 bases at J, with 12 bases between the two ends. Per the germline V gene, CDR1 is SGHRS and CDR2 is YFSETQ. The CDR3 is 15 residues long. The CDR3 sequence is CASSLVEPDTYEQYF. The CDR3 nucleotides read TGCGCCAGCAGCTTGGTTGAGCCTGACACCTACGAGCAGTACTTC.

V is TRBV4-3 and J is TRBJ2-7; 12 bases fit TRBD2. CDR1 is LGHNA, CDR2 YSLEER, per germline. This CDR3 is 15 amino acids long. The J segment lost 6 bases and the V segment lost 5 bases, leaving 8 bases of the junction unmatched. DNA for the CDR3: TGCGCCAGCAGCTCTAGCAGGACTAGCGGGGCCGAGCAGTACTTC. It encodes CASSSSRTSGAEQYF.

The V and J genes are TRBV5-1 and TRBJ2-7, with 11 bases identical to TRBD2. CDR1 and CDR2 from the germline V gene are SGHRS and YFSETQ. Unmatched junction bases numbered 8, after V lost 4 bases and J lost 2 bases. CDR3 size: 16 residues. CDR3 coding DNA: TGCGCCAGCAGCCCGGGGACTAGCGGAGGTACCTACGAGCAGTACTTC. This encodes CASSPGTSGGTYEQYF.

This chain links TRBV7-9 with TRBJ1-1; 9 positions agree with TRBD1. Germline-derived CDR1 and CDR2 are SEHNR and FQNEAQ (reference sequence). Trimming cost V 5 bases and J 6 bases; bases outside gene matches: 10. This CDR3 is 15 amino acids long. In nucleotides, the CDR3 is TGTGCCAGCAGCCCAAAACAGGGGGCTGGTGCTGAAGCTTTCTTT. Translating it yields CASSPKQGAGAEAFF.

V and J are TRBV6-1 and TRBJ2-7, with D possibly being TRBD1 (6 bases). Germline V gene sequence: CDR1 MNHNS, CDR2 SASEGT. The CDR3 runs 12 residues. V shed 2 bases and J shed 6 bases, with 8 bases lying between them. The CDR3 nucleotides are TGTGCCAGCAGTGAACTACAGGGCGAGCAGTACTTC. This encodes CASSELQGEQYF.

The chain uses TRBV7-9 and TRBJ2-5; D possibly corresponds to TRBD1 (6 bases). Between the trimmed V and J ends, which lost 3 bases and 4 bases, there was a span of 12 bases. Germline assignment: CDR1 SEHNR and CDR2 FQNEAQ (reference sequence). The length of the CDR3 is 14 residues. The CDR3 sequence: CASSFRTVGETQYF. The CDR3 nucleotides are TGTGCCAGCAGCTTCCGGACAGTCGGAGAGACCCAGTACTTC.

The chain couples TRBV19 to TRBJ2-7; 9 bases fit TRBD1. From germline, CDR1 is LNHDA and CDR2 SQIVND (reference sequence). The length of the CDR3 is 15 residues. V shed 4 bases and J 9 bases; nucleotides not matched to a gene: 13. In nucleotides, the CDR3 is TGTGCCAGTAGTACTACAGGGGGCGTCGCGATTGGGCAGTACTTC. It yields the protein CASSTTGGVAIGQYF.

The V call is TRBV9, the J call TRBJ2-1; weak D call: TRBD2 (5 bases). Germline CDR1 reads SGDLS; CDR2 reads YYNGEE. V lost 3 bases, J lost 5 bases, and 15 bases lay in between. CDR3 length equals 15 residues. CDR3 coding DNA: TGTGCCAGCAGCGAGGAGGCGACACCCAACAATGAGCAGTTCTTC. As protein: CASSEEATPNNEQFF.

This chain connects TRBV5-4 to TRBJ2-5, with TRBD1 identical over 7 bases. The CDR3 runs to 14 residues. V lost 4 bases and J lost 3; bases outside the gene matches: 6. The germline CDR1 and CDR2 sequences are SGHNT and YYREEE (reference sequence). CDR3 residues: CASSGGQPEETQYF. Written as DNA, the CDR3 is TGTGCCAGCAGCGGGGGACAGCCAGAAGAGACCCAGTACTTC.

The rearrangement links TRBV5-1 to TRBJ1-1, with D uncertain. Germline V gene data show CDR1 as SGHRS and CDR2 as YFSETQ. Trimming took off 0 bases at V and 2 bases at J, with 8 bases between the two ends. The CDR3 runs to 14 residues. The CDR3 sequence: CASSLVTTNTEAFF. In DNA form, the CDR3 reads TGCGCCAGCAGCTTGGTCACAACCAACACTGAAGCTTTCTTT.